A single sample gave rise to the 16 T cell receptor beta chains below, sequenced in a study of regulatory T cells in long-lasting Graves disease. Regarding time point: newly diagnosed GD, antithyroid drugs for less than 3 months. From RNA extracted from PBMCs, the TCR library was made. According to the study, TCR beta libraries were built with iRepertoire HTBI primers and CDR3-region Arm-PCR. TCRdb fed the multiplex PCR reads into MiXCR, producing one record per CDR3 protein. The data show roughly 250,000 distinct CDR3 sequences, 15% to 20% seen once. These same records also appear under a second study, on T cells in Graves' hyperthyroidism and ophthalmopathy.

The source material was peripheral blood mononuclear cells (PBMCs), sampled at new diagnosis, from a patient treated with antithyroid drugs. All receptors come from a woman aged 25 to 39 with Graves disease.

This clonotype was counted ten times or more. J is TRBJ1-5 and V is TRBV7-8; no firm D call. There are 16 residues in the CDR3. Per germline, CDR1 SGHVS and CDR2 FQNEAQ. Trimming took off 2 bases at V and 4 bases at J, with 15 bases between the two ends. The CDR3 DNA reads TGTGCCAGCAGCTTACGTTTTGGGGAAGGGAATCAGCCCCAGCATTTT. This translates into CASSLRFGEGNQPQHF.

This clonotype was counted ten times or more. This rearrangement joins TRBV2 to TRBJ1-5; TRBD1 agrees at 10 bases. V lost 3 bases, J lost 5 bases, and 1 base stayed unmatched. The CDR3 has 14 amino acids. Germline CDR1 SNHLY, CDR2 FYNNEI. As DNA, the CDR3 is TGTGCCAGCAGTGAGACAGGGGGCCATCAGCCCCAGCATTTT. Its translation: CASSETGGHQPQHF.

This clonotype was seen a handful of times. A much larger clone differs by one base, so this may be a read error. The conserved closing phenylalanine or tryptophan is absent in this CDR3, likely reflecting a read error. The gene calls are TRBV12-3 or TRBV12-4 and TRBJ1-6, with D perhaps TRBD1 (5 bases). Trimming took off 2 bases at V and 7 bases at J, with 12 bases between the two ends. The CDR3 extends over 15 amino acids. CDR3 loop: CASSLFGAGNSPLHL. DNA of the CDR3: TGTGCCAGCAGTTTATTTGGGGCCGGGAATTCACCCCTCCACCTT.

This clonotype came up many times. The chain is built from TRBV20-1 and TRBJ2-1; 8 bases line up with TRBD2. The trim removed 3 bases at V and 4 bases at J, leaving 5 bases unmatched. CDR3 length equals 14 residues. Germline V CDR1 and CDR2: DFQATT, SNEGSKA (reference sequence). This CDR3 is CSASGGAGYNEQFF. DNA of the CDR3: TGCAGTGCTAGCGGGGGGGCGGGGTACAATGAGCAGTTCTTC.

The rearrangement uses TRBV25-1 and TRBJ1-6, with D hard to call. The germline V gene encodes CDR1 MGHDK and CDR2 SYGVNS. The CDR3 runs to 16 residues. Trimming left V 1 base short and J 3 bases short, with 10 bases between. The DNA for the CDR3 is TGTGCCAGCAGTGAATTTGAGAGCCTCTATAATTCACCCCTCCACTTT. Its protein product is CASSEFESLYNSPLHF.

V is TRBV20-1 and J is TRBJ1-6; D is undetermined. The germline CDR1 and CDR2 sequences are DFQATT and SNEGSKA (reference sequence). The germline V and J ends were trimmed by 2 bases and 10 bases, with 9 bases remaining between them. CDR3 length equals 12 residues. CDR3 protein: CSARREESPLHF. For the CDR3, the DNA is TGCAGTGCTAGACGGGAGGAATCACCCCTCCACTTT.

The V call is TRBV3-1, the J call TRBJ1-1, with 7 bases lining up with TRBD1. This CDR3 spans 14 amino acids. V lost 5 bases, J lost 0 bases, and 3 bases stayed unmatched. Germline CDR1 LGHDT, CDR2 YNNKEL (reference sequence). As DNA, the CDR3 is TGTGCCAGCAGCAAGGGACAGTTGAACACTGAAGCTTTCTTT. This encodes CASSKGQLNTEAFF.

The chain has TRBV3-1 and TRBJ2-2; no definite D call. CDR1 LGHDT and CDR2 YNNKEL come from the germline V gene (reference sequence). The CDR3 spans 14 residues. The V gene lost 0 bases and the J gene lost 5 bases, with 7 bases spanning the gap. This CDR3 reads CASSQDARTGELFF. The CDR3 DNA reads as TGTGCCAGCAGCCAAGACGCGCGGACCGGGGAGCTGTTTTTT.

This clonotype was observed a handful of times. The CDR3 nucleotides read TGTGCCACCCTGGGACGGAAGAAAAACATTCAGTACTTC. Protein sequence: CATLGRKKNIQYF. V is TRBV6-2 or TRBV6-3 and J is TRBJ2-4; the D gene could be TRBD1 or TRBD2 (5 bases each). CDR1 and CDR2 (germline): MNHEY, SVGEGT. The CDR3 loop spans 13 amino acids. V gave up 10 bases and J gave up 4 bases, with 14 bases separating them.

This clonotype came up a few times. The rearrangement joins TRBV5-6 to TRBJ1-1, with D unclear. The ends were cut back, 1 base at V and 3 bases at J, with 7 bases in the middle. Germline V gene lookup returns CDR1 SGHDT and CDR2 YYEEEE. This CDR3 has 13 residues. This chain's CDR3 is CASSLPGYTEAFF. DNA of the CDR3: TGTGCCAGCAGCTTGCCGGGTTACACTGAAGCTTTCTTT.

This clonotype was seen many times. The rearrangement links TRBV5-4 to TRBJ2-3; 7 nucleotides match TRBD2. Germline trimming cut 4 bases from V and 4 bases from J; bases unmatched to any gene: 6. Germline CDR1 and CDR2: SGHNT and YYREEE (reference sequence). The CDR3 runs to 14 residues. The CDR3 DNA sequence: TGTGCCAGCAGCGGGGGAGGGGCGGCAGATACGCAGTATTTT. Its translation: CASSGGGAADTQYF.

This clonotype occurred many times. The chain recombines TRBV20-1 with TRBJ2-5; 7 bases fit TRBD2. The CDR3 length is 15 residues. V shed 6 bases, J shed 5 bases, and the junction held 15 bases outside the gene matches. Germline lookup yields CDR1 DFQATT and CDR2 SNEGSKA (reference sequence). CDR3 DNA: TGCAGTGCCCAACCAGGTTTAGCGGGTTGGGAGACCCAGTACTTC. Its translation: CSAQPGLAGWETQYF.

For this clonotype: With a far larger clone one base away, a read error is the likely cause. The chain recombines TRBV2 with TRBJ1-1, with 8 positions matching TRBD1. Germline lookup yields CDR1 SNHLY and CDR2 FYNNEI. After removal of 6 bases from V and 1 base from J, the junction contained 4 bases not matched to a gene. The CDR3 is 14 residues long. CDR3 residues: CASRPGQANTEAFF. The CDR3 region has the DNA TGTGCCAGCAGACCGGGACAGGCGAACACTGAAGCTTTCTTT. The full variable domain, its missing parts supplied by reference TRBV2 and TRBJ1-1, is EPEVTQTPSHQVTQMGQEVILRCVPISNHLYFYWYRQILGQKVEFLVSFYNNEISEKSEIFDDQFSVERPDGSNFTLKIRSTKLEDSAMYFCASRPGQANTEAFFGQGTRLTVV.

On this clonotype: A far larger clone differs by one base, so this is likely a read error. The chain employs TRBV6-1 and TRBJ1-1; 9 bases map to TRBD1. CDR3 size: 16 residues. V gave up 3 bases and J gave up 7 bases; unmatched junction bases: 12. The germline V gene encodes CDR1 MNHNS and CDR2 SASEGT. CDR3 amino acids: CASSESTGGGRSEAFF. Here the CDR3 DNA reads TGTGCCAGCAGTGAGTCAACAGGGGGCGGAAGGAGTGAAGCTTTCTTT.

This clonotype was counted at least ten times. The chain has TRBV6-5 and TRBJ1-2; unclear D gene. Per the germline V gene, CDR1 is MNHEY and CDR2 is SVGAGI. Trimming cost V 0 bases and J 4 bases, with 15 bases left between them. This CDR3 is 16 amino acids long. CDR3 region: CASSYSTGLLTYGYTF. DNA for the CDR3: TGTGCCAGCAGTTACTCGACCGGGCTCCTTACCTATGGCTACACCTTC.

This clonotype appeared many times. The chain has TRBV7-9 and TRBJ1-1; a possible D gene is TRBD1 (5 bases). Germline V CDR1 and CDR2: SEHNR, FQNEAQ (reference sequence). V was clipped by 7 bases and J by 8 bases, with 20 bases between them. The CDR3 loop spans 14 amino acids. The CDR3 reads CASTNRGDGLEAFF. In DNA form, the CDR3 reads TGTGCCAGCACGAATCGAGGGGACGGGCTAGAAGCTTTCTTT.